One sample yielded the 9 T cell receptor beta chains listed below, sequenced in a study of post-analysis software for immune sequencing data. Findings and caveats of the study: Roughly five TRBV segments appeared more often in patients than in controls, and TRBV5-6, TRBV5-1 and TRBV20-1 were among these.

The antigens these receptors bind are not known. Presence of unique molecular identifiers characterized the TCR beta cDNA libraries. TCRdb processed the PCR reads anew with MiXCR; each CDR3 protein has one entry. The sample lists 740,000 or so distinct CDR3 sequences, approximately 53% occurring once. The specimen was blood. The receptor set was obtained from a girl aged 5 to 17 with multiple sclerosis.

This clonotype has only a few counts. A read error may account for a junction end that differs from germline. J is TRBJ2-7 and V is TRBV7-2, with D perhaps matching TRBD2 (6 bases). Germline V gene data show CDR1 as SGHTA and CDR2 as FQGNSA. The CDR3 contains 14 residues. Written as DNA, the CDR3 is TGTGCCAGCAGTTTAGCGGCGGCCTCCTACGAGCAGTACTTC. It specifies CASSLAAASYEQYF. The whole variable domain, remainder taken from reference TRBV7-2 and TRBJ2-7, is GAGVSQSPSNKVTEKGKDVELRCDPISGHTALYWYRQSLGQGLEFLIYFQGNSAPDKSGLPSDRFSAERTGGSVSTLTIQRTQQEDSAVYLCASSLAAASYEQYFGPGTRLTVT.

V is TRBV12-3 or TRBV12-4 and J is TRBJ1-4; D possibly corresponds to TRBD1 (5 bases). This CDR3 has 15 residues. Between the trimmed V and J ends, which lost 1 base and 8 bases, there was a span of 14 bases. CDR3 DNA sequence: TGTGCCAGCAGTTTAGATTCAGGGACGAACGAAAAACTGTTTTTT. It yields the protein CASSLDSGTNEKLFF.

This clonotype has more than one count but fewer than ten. The chain recombines TRBV6-5 with TRBJ2-1; TRBD2 matches at 9 bases. Trimming took 7 bases from V and 3 from J; bases not matched to a gene: 7. Per germline, CDR1 MNHEY and CDR2 SVGAGI. The CDR3 runs 15 residues. This CDR3 reads CASKSGGPNYNEQFF. In DNA form, the CDR3 reads TGTGCCAGCAAGAGCGGGGGGCCTAACTACAATGAGCAGTTCTTC.

This clonotype has more than one count but fewer than ten. This chain links TRBV7-9 with TRBJ2-7; 9 bases match TRBD2. The V segment lost 5 bases and the J segment 4 bases; nucleotides outside the gene matches: 12. Germline V gives CDR1 SEHNR, CDR2 FQNEAQ (reference sequence). The CDR3 has 16 amino acids. The CDR3 DNA is TGTGCCAGCAGCCCCCGTCTAGCGGGACAGCGGTACGAGCAGTACTTC. Translating it yields CASSPRLAGQRYEQYF.

This chain uses TRBV5-1 with TRBJ1-2, with 9 bases aligning to TRBD1. This CDR3 is built from 16 residues. CDR1 and CDR2 (germline): SGHRS, YFSETQ. V lost 4 bases and J lost 4; bases outside the gene matches: 11. The chain's CDR3 is CASSLHPGQGAYGYTF. CDR3 nucleotide sequence: TGCGCCAGCAGCCTCCACCCGGGACAGGGAGCCTATGGCTACACCTTC. The full variable domain, with the rest looked up from reference TRBV5-1 and TRBJ1-2, is KAGVTQTPRYLIKTRGQQVTLSCSPISGHRSVSWYQQTPGQGLQFLFEYFSETQRNKGNFPGRFSGRQFSNSRSEMNVSTLELGDSALYLCASSLHPGQGAYGYTFGSGTRLTVV.

The J gene is TRBJ2-5, the V gene TRBV7-9, with 8 bases that match TRBD1. There are 16 residues in the CDR3. Trimming at V came to 3 bases and at J to 3 bases, leaving 9 bases not matched to a gene. CDR1 SEHNR and CDR2 FQNEAQ come from the germline V gene (reference sequence). CDR3 bases: TGTGCCAGCAGCTTCCGACCAGGACAGGGAGAAGAGACCCAGTACTTC. Translated, it gives CASSFRPGQGEETQYF. Using reference TRBV7-9 and TRBJ2-5 for the parts outside the CDR3, the full variable domain is DTGVSQNPRHKITKRGQNVTFRCDPISEHNRLYWYRQTLGQGPEFLTYFQNEAQLEKSRLLSDRFSAERPKGSFSTLEIQRTEQGDSAMYLCASSFRPGQGEETQYFGPGTRLLVL.

This chain joins TRBV5-6 and TRBJ2-5, with D unclear. Trimming cost V 2 bases and J 1 base, with 15 bases left between them. The CDR3 has 16 residues. CDR1 and CDR2 (germline): SGHDT, YYEEEE. The CDR3 reads CASSLTRQTTQETQYF. CDR3 coding DNA: TGTGCCAGCAGCTTAACACGGCAGACCACCCAAGAGACCCAGTACTTC. Using reference TRBV5-6 and TRBJ2-5 for the parts outside the CDR3, the full variable domain is DAGVTQSPTHLIKTRGQQVTLRCSPKSGHDTVSWYQQALGQGPQFIFQYYEEEERQRGNFPDRFSGHQFPNYSSELNVNALLLGDSALYLCASSLTRQTTQETQYFGPGTRLLVL.

V usage is TRBV20-1 and J usage is TRBJ2-3, with no clear D. Trimming took off 5 bases at V and 4 bases at J, with 16 bases between the two ends. The CDR3 runs to 14 residues. From germline, CDR1 is DFQATT and CDR2 SNEGSKA (reference sequence). The CDR3 protein is CSARPGQAPDTQYF. Here the CDR3 DNA reads TGCAGTGCTCGCCCAGGCCAAGCCCCAGATACGCAGTATTTT.

The V call is TRBV3-1, the J call TRBJ1-6; weak D call: TRBD1 (5 bases). This CDR3 is built from 14 residues. V gave up 8 bases and J gave up 8 bases, with 16 bases separating them. CDR1 and CDR2 from the germline V gene are LGHDT and YNNKEL (reference sequence). CDR3 in DNA: TGTGCCAGCCGGCCATCCAAGGGGTATTCACCCCTCCACTTT. Its protein product is CASRPSKGYSPLHF.